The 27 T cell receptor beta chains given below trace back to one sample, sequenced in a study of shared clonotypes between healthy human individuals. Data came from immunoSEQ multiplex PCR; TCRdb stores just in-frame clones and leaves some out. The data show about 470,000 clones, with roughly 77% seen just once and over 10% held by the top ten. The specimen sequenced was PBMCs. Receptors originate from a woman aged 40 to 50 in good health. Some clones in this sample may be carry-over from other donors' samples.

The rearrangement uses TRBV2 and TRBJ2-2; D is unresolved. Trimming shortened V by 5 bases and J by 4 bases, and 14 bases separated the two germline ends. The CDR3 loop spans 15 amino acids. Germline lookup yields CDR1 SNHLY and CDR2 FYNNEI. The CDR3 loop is CASSTNEASTGELFF. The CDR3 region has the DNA TGTGCCAGCAGTACAAATGAGGCGAGCACCGGGGAGCTGTTTTTT.

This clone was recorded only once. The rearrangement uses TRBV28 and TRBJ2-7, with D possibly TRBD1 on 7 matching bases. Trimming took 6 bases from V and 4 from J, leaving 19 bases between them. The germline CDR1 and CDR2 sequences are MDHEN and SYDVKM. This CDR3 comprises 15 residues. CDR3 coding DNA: TGTGCCAGCAGCTCCCCTAGGAGGGGGCGGTACGAGCAGTACTTC. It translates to CASSSPRRGRYEQYF.

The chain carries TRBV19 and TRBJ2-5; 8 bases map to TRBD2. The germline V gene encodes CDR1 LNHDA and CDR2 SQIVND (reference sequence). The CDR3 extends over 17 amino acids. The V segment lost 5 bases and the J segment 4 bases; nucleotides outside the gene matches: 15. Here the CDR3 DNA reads TGTGCCAGTAGTCCCCTTCCCCAAGTTGCGGGAGGAGAGACCCAGTACTTC. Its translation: CASSPLPQVAGGETQYF.

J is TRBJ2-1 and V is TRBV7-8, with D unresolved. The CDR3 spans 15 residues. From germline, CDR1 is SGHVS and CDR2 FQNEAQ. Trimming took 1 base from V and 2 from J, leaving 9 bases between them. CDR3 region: CASSLGQRTYNEQFF. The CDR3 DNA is TGTGCCAGCAGCTTAGGTCAGAGGACCTACAATGAGCAGTTCTTC.

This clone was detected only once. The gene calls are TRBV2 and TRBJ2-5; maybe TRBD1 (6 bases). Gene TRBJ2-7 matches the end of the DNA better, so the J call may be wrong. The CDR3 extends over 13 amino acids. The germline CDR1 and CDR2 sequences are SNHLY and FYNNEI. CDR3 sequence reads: CASSLGGGLEQYF. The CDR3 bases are TGTGCCAGCAGTCTGGGTGGGGGCCTCGAGCAGTACTTC.

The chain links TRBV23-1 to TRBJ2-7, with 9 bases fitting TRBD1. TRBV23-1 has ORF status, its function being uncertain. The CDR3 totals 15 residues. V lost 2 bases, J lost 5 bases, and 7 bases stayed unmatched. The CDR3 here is CASSQRTGELHEQYF. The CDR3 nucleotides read TGCGCCAGCAGTCAAAGGACAGGGGAGCTCCACGAGCAGTACTTC.

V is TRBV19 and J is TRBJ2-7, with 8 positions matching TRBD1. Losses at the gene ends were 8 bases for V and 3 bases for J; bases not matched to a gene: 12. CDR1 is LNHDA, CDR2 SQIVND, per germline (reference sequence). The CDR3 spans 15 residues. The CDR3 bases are TGTGCCAGTCGAGGACAGGGCGATCCCTACTACGAGCAGTACTTC. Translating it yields CASRGQGDPYYEQYF.

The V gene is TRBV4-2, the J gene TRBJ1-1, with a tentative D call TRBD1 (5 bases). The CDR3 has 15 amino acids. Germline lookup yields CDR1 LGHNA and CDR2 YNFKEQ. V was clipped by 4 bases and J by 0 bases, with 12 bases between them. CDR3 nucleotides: TGTGCCAGCAGCCTGGGGGAGGGAATGAACACTGAAGCTTTCTTT. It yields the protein CASSLGEGMNTEAFF.

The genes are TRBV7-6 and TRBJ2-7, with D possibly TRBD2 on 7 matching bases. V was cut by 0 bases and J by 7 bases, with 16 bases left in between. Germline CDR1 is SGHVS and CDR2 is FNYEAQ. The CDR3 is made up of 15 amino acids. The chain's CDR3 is CASSLAGRGAWEQYF. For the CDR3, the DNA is TGTGCCAGCAGCTTAGCGGGCCGGGGGGCGTGGGAGCAGTACTTC.

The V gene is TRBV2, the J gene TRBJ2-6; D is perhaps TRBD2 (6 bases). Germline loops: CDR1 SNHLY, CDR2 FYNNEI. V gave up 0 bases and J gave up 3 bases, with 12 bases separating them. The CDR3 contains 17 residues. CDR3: CASSEAGSGSGANVLTF. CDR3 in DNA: TGTGCCAGCAGTGAAGCAGGGTCCGGGAGTGGGGCCAACGTCCTGACTTTC. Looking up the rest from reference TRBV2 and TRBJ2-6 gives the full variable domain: EPEVTQTPSHQVTQMGQEVILRCVPISNHLYFYWYRQILGQKVEFLVSFYNNEISEKSEIFDDQFSVERPDGSNFTLKIRSTKLEDSAMYFCASSEAGSGSGANVLTFGAGSRLTVL.

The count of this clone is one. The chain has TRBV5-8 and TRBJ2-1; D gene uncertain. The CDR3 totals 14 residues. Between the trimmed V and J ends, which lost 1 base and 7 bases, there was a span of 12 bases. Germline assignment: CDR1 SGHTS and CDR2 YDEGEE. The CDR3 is CASSLWSMVNEQFF. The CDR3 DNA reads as TGTGCCAGCAGCTTGTGGTCGATGGTAAATGAGCAGTTCTTC. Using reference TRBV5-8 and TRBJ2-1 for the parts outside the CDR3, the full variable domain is EAGVTQSPTHLIKTRGQQATLRCSPISGHTSVYWYQQALGLGLQFLLWYDEGEERNRGNFPPRFSGRQFPNYSSELNVNALELEDSALYLCASSLWSMVNEQFFGPGTRLTVL.

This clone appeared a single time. The CDR3 sequence is CASSQEQGSYNEQFF. CDR3 DNA: TGTGCCAGCAGCCAAGAGCAGGGTTCCTACAATGAGCAGTTCTTC. The J gene is TRBJ2-1, the V gene TRBV4-2; tentatively, D is TRBD1 (5 bases). The V gene lost 0 bases and the J gene lost 1 base, with 7 bases spanning the gap. CDR3 length: 15 amino acids. From germline, CDR1 is LGHNA and CDR2 YNFKEQ.

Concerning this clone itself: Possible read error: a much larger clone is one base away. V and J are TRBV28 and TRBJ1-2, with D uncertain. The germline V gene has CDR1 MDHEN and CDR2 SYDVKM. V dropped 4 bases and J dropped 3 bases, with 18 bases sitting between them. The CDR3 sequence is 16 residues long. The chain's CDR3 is CASSSGTEYHYYGYTF. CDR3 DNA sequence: TGTGCCAGCAGTTCGGGAACGGAGTACCATTACTATGGCTACACCTTC.

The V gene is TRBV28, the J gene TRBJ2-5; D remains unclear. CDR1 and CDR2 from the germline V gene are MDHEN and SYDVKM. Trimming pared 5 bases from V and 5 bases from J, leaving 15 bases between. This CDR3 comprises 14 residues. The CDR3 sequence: CASSGPSLSETQYF. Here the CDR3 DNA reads TGTGCCAGCAGTGGGCCTTCGCTTTCGGAGACCCAGTACTTC.

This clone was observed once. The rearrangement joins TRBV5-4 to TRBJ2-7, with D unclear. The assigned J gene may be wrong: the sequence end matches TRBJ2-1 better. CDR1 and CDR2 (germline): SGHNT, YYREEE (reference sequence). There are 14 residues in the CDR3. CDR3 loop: CASSLYGSYNEQFF. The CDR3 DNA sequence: TGTGCCAGCAGCTTGTATGGCTCCTACAATGAGCAGTTCTTC.

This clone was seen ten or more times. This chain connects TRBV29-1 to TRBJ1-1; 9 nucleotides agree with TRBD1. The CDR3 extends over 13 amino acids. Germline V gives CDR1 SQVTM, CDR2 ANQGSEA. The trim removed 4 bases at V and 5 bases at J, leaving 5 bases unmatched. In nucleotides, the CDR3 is TGCAGCGTTGTGGACAGGGGAGATACTGAAGCTTTCTTT. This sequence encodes CSVVDRGDTEAFF.

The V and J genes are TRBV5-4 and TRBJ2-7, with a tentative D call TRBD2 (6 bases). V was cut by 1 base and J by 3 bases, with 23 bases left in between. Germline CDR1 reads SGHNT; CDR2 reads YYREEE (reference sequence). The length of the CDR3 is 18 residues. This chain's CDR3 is CASSLSRGLRGIDYEQYF. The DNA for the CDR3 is TGTGCCAGCAGCTTGTCCCGGGGACTCCGGGGTATTGACTACGAGCAGTACTTC.

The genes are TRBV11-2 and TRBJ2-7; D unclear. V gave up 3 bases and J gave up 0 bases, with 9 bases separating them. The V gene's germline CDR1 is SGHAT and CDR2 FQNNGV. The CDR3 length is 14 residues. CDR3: CASSFGRSSYEQYF. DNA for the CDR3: TGTGCCAGCAGCTTTGGCCGAAGCTCCTACGAGCAGTACTTC. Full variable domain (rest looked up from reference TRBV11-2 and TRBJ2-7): EAGVAQSPRYKIIEKRQSVAFWCNPISGHATLYWYQQILGQGPKLLIQFQNNGVVDDSQLPKDRFSAERLKGVDSTLKIQPAKLEDSAVYLCASSFGRSSYEQYFGPGTRLTVT.

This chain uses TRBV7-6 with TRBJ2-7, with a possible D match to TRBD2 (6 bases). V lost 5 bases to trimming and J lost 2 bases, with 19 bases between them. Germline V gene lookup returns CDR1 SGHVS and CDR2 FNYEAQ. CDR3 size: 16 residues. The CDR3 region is CASSMGQRVRPYEQYF. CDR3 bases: TGTGCCAGCAGCATGGGTCAGCGGGTCCGCCCCTACGAGCAGTACTTC.

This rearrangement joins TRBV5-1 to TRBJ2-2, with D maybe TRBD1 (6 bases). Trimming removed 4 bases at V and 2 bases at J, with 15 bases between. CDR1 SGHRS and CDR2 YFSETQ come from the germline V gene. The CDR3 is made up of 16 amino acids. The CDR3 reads CASSGFGGQNTGELFF. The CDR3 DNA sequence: TGCGCCAGCAGCGGGTTTGGGGGACAAAACACCGGGGAGCTGTTTTTT.

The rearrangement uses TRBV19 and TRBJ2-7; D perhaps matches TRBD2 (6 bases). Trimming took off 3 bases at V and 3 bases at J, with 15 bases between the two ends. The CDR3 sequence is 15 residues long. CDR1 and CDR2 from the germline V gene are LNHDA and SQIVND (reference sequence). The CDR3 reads CASSIGLARLYEQYF. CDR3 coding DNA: TGTGCCAGTAGTATTGGGCTAGCGAGACTCTACGAGCAGTACTTC.

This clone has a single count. CDR3 sequence: CASSQGSTRPQHF. CDR3 bases: TGTGCCAGCAGCCAGGGATCCACGCGGCCCCAGCATTTT. This sequence joins TRBV11-2 and TRBJ1-5, with D possibly matching TRBD1 (5 bases). From germline, CDR1 is SGHAT and CDR2 FQNNGV. This CDR3 is built from 13 residues. Trimming removed 5 bases from V and 9 bases from J, with 14 bases in between. The variable domain in full, completed from reference TRBV11-2 and TRBJ1-5, reads EAGVAQSPRYKIIEKRQSVAFWCNPISGHATLYWYQQILGQGPKLLIQFQNNGVVDDSQLPKDRFSAERLKGVDSTLKIQPAKLEDSAVYLCASSQGSTRPQHFGDGTRLSIL.

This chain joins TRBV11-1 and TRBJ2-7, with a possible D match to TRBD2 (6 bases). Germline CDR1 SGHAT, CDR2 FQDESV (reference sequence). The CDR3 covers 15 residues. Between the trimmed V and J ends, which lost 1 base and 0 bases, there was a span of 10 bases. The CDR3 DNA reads TGTGCCAGCAGCTTAGTGGGAGGCGGCTCCTACGAGCAGTACTTC. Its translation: CASSLVGGGSYEQYF.

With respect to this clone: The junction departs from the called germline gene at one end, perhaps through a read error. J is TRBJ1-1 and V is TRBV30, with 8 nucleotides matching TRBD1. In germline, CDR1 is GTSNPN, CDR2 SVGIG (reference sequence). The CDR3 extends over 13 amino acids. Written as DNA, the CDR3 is TGTGCCTGGGAAGGGAAGAGGACAGGGAAAGCTTCCTTT. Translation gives CAWEGKRTGKASF.

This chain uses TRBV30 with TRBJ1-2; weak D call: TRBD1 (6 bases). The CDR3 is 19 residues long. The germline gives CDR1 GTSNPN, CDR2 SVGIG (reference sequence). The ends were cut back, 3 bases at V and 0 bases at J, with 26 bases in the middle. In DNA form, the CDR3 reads TGTGCCTGGAGCACAAAGGACAGTTTTTCATCCCCAGCTAACTATGGCTACACCTTC. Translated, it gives CAWSTKDSFSSPANYGYTF.

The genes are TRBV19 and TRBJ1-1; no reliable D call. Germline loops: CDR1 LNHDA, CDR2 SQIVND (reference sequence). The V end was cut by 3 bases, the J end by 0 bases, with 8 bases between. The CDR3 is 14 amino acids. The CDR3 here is CASSIDLMNTEAFF. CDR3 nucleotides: TGTGCCAGTAGTATTGACCTCATGAACACTGAAGCTTTCTTT.

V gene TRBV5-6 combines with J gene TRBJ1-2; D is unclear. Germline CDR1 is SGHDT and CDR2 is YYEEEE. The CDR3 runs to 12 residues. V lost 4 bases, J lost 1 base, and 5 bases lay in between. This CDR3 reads CASSTINYGYTF. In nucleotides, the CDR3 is TGTGCCAGCAGCACTATTAACTATGGCTACACCTTC.